These 25 T cell receptor beta chains were all obtained from the same sample, sequenced in a study of blood T cell repertoires in COVID-19 (dated by TCRdb to 2018 to 2020). The receptor library was made with the immunoSEQ multiplex PCR assay. TCRdb's version of the immuneACCESS table is confined to in-frame rearrangements and falls short of the full clone set. An unresolved V gene accounts for under half of the shortfall where checked; the remainder is of unknown origin. The sample yields about 86,000 clones; under 85% were counted once. Clones ranked in the top ten supply about 10% of the sample. The specimen sequenced was peripheral blood. These receptors were obtained from a man between 65 and 79 years old with acute or convalescent COVID-19.

The chain uses TRBV6-5 and TRBJ1-3, with no clear D. This CDR3 comprises 15 residues. V was clipped by 6 bases and J by 7 bases, with 19 bases between them. The germline CDR1 and CDR2 sequences are MNHEY and SVGAGI. The CDR3 region is CASSGVPAWANTIYF. In nucleotides, the CDR3 is TGTGCCAGCAGCGGGGTCCCGGCCTGGGCGAACACCATATATTTT.

This chain links TRBV10-3 with TRBJ1-3; no clear D. This CDR3 has 16 residues. The germline V and J ends were trimmed by 4 bases and 0 bases, with 13 bases remaining between them. In germline, CDR1 is ENHRY, CDR2 SYGVKD. CDR3 sequence: CAISGTHGDSGNTIYF. CDR3 nucleotide sequence: TGTGCCATCAGTGGTACTCACGGAGACTCTGGAAACACCATATATTTT.

This clone was detected only a few times. V usage is TRBV11-2 and J usage is TRBJ2-7; D remains ambiguous. V lost 5 bases and J lost 1, with 3 bases in between. This CDR3 contains 11 residues. The germline V gene encodes CDR1 SGHAT and CDR2 FQNNGV. In DNA, the CDR3 is TGTGCCAGCAGCCCTTCCTACGAGCAGTACTTC. Translated: CASSPSYEQYF.

The chain combines TRBV7-9 with TRBJ2-3; D is unclear. CDR1 and CDR2 from the germline V gene are SEHNR and FQNEAQ (reference sequence). V was cut by 10 bases and J by 5 bases, with 22 bases left in between. This CDR3 contains 15 residues. DNA of the CDR3: TGTGCCACATCAAACGGTCCTCCCCGTGGAGATACGCAGTATTTT. Translation gives CATSNGPPRGDTQYF.

This clone was seen once. The CDR3 bases are TGTGCCAGCAGTGATGGGACAGGCCCCCGGGGGGAGCAGTACGTC. This codes for CASSDGTGPRGEQYV. The gene calls are TRBV6-1 and TRBJ2-7; 8 bases match TRBD1. CDR1 is MNHNS, CDR2 SASEGT, per germline. Trimming removed 3 bases from V and 7 bases from J; junction bases left unmatched: 11. The CDR3 is 15 residues long.

The rearrangement joins TRBV16 to TRBJ2-7, with 7 bases identical to TRBD1. The CDR3 runs 14 residues. In germline, CDR1 is KGHSY, CDR2 FQNENV. V lost 2 bases and J lost 1; bases outside the gene matches: 2. As DNA, the CDR3 is TGTGCCAGCAGCCAAGGACAGGTATCCTACGAGCAGTACTTC. It codes for CASSQGQVSYEQYF.

The chain carries TRBV13 and TRBJ2-3; 7 bases line up with TRBD1. V shed 5 bases, J shed 5 bases, and the junction held 10 bases outside the gene matches. The CDR3 is 15 amino acids. Looked up from germline, CDR1 is PRHDT and CDR2 is FYEKMQ (reference sequence). The CDR3 loop reads CASSPPGQWLDTQYF. CDR3 nucleotides: TGTGCCAGCAGCCCCCCGGGACAGTGGTTAGATACGCAGTATTTT.

The chain employs TRBV28 and TRBJ1-6; TRBD1 matches 7 bases. After removal of 7 bases from V and 3 bases from J, the junction contained 3 bases not matched to a gene. The CDR3 has 14 residues. Germline V gene data show CDR1 as MDHEN and CDR2 as SYDVKM. CDR3 residues: CASNPGGYNSPLHF. CDR3 nucleotide sequence: TGTGCCAGCAATCCAGGGGGCTATAATTCACCCCTCCACTTT. The variable domain in full, completed from reference TRBV28 and TRBJ1-6, reads DVKVTQSSRYLVKRTGEKVFLECVQDMDHENMFWYRQDPGLGLRLIYFSYDVKMKEKGDIPEGYSVSREKKERFSLILESASTNQTSMYLCASNPGGYNSPLHFGNGTRLTVT.

The chain has TRBV7-8 and TRBJ1-3, with D tentatively TRBD1 (5 bases). The CDR3 consists of 16 residues. The V end lost 4 bases, the J end lost 0 bases, and 13 bases lay between the germline ends. Germline CDR1 reads SGHVS; CDR2 reads FQNEAQ. CDR3 sequence: CASSSTQGISGNTIYF. The CDR3 DNA sequence: TGTGCCAGCAGCTCTACGCAGGGAATCTCTGGAAACACCATATATTTT.

This chain uses TRBV20-1 with TRBJ1-1, with D maybe TRBD1 (6 bases). Trimming shortened V by 3 bases and J by 1 base, and 15 bases separated the two germline ends. Germline V gene lookup returns CDR1 DFQATT and CDR2 SNEGSKA (reference sequence). The CDR3 runs to 15 residues. The CDR3 loop is CSASPLGAWNTEAFF. The DNA of the CDR3 is TGCAGTGCTAGTCCCTTGGGGGCCTGGAACACTGAAGCTTTCTTT.

This clone was seen a handful of times. The V and J genes are TRBV5-1 and TRBJ1-6; tentative D call: TRBD1 (5 bases). The CDR3 sequence is 16 residues long. V gave up 0 bases and J gave up 7 bases, with 14 bases separating them. Per the germline V gene, CDR1 is SGHRS and CDR2 is YFSETQ. The CDR3 sequence is CASSLDGAGWNSPLHF. CDR3 bases: TGCGCCAGCAGCTTGGATGGGGCGGGGTGGAATTCACCCCTCCACTTT.

This sequence joins TRBV19 and TRBJ1-3; D perhaps matches TRBD1 (6 bases). The V gene's germline CDR1 is LNHDA and CDR2 SQIVND (reference sequence). V shed 3 bases and J shed 2 bases, with 17 bases lying between them. This CDR3 comprises 17 residues. Here the CDR3 reads CASSIGTPPGPGNTIYF. For the CDR3, the DNA is TGTGCCAGTAGTATCGGGACACCTCCGGGACCTGGAAACACCATATATTTT.

On this clone itself: Relative to the germline gene, one junction end is altered; a read error may explain this. The J gene is TRBJ2-2, the V gene TRBV29-1, with a tentative D call TRBD2 (5 bases). Germline V lookup: CDR1 SQVTM, CDR2 ANQGSEA. The CDR3 has 13 amino acids. CDR3 in DNA: TGCAGCGTTGACCCCGGACTGTCCGGAGAGCTGTTTTTT. This sequence encodes CSVDPGLSGELFF.

V usage is TRBV11-2 and J usage is TRBJ2-7; TRBD2 agrees at 11 bases. There are 19 residues in the CDR3. Trimming cost V 1 base and J 3 bases; bases outside gene matches: 14. Germline CDR1 is SGHAT and CDR2 is FQNNGV. CDR3 residues: CASSLVAITLAGGVYEQYV. Written as DNA, the CDR3 is TGTGCCAGCAGCTTAGTAGCCATAACCCTAGCGGGGGGTGTCTACGAGCAGTACGTC.

V usage is TRBV4-2 and J usage is TRBJ2-3; 7 positions match TRBD1. Looked up from germline, CDR1 is LGHNA and CDR2 is YNFKEQ. V gave up 4 bases and J gave up 4 bases; unmatched junction bases: 14. CDR3 length: 17 residues. The CDR3: CASSPSPTGLFPDTQYF. Here the CDR3 DNA reads TGTGCCAGCAGCCCCAGCCCGACAGGGCTGTTCCCAGATACGCAGTATTTT.

This clone has just a few counts. V is TRBV4-2 and J is TRBJ1-4; D perhaps matches TRBD1 (6 bases). Germline V gene sequence: CDR1 LGHNA, CDR2 YNFKEQ. With 5 bases removed from V and 6 bases from J, the gap between germline ends came to 13 bases. The CDR3 consists of 14 residues. CDR3 nucleotide sequence: TGTGCCAGCAGCTTACGGGACAATGATGAAAAACTGTTTTTT. Amino acids: CASSLRDNDEKLFF.

The chain couples TRBV5-1 to TRBJ2-1; 15 bases fit TRBD2. V was pared by 4 bases and J by 2 bases, with 13 bases of the junction left unmatched. CDR3 length: 20 residues. Germline V gene sequence: CDR1 SGHRS, CDR2 YFSETQ. The CDR3 nucleotides read TGCGCCAGCAGCCCTGATATTAGGACTAGCGGGGGGGACCCCTACAATGAGCAGTTCTTC. Translation: CASSPDIRTSGGDPYNEQFF.

The V call is TRBV18, the J call TRBJ1-5; no firm D call. The V gene lost 2 bases and the J gene lost 8 bases, with 10 bases spanning the gap. From germline, CDR1 is KGHSH and CDR2 LQKENI. The CDR3 length is 13 residues. The CDR3, as DNA: TGTGCCAGCTCACCAGGGTCTGGAGAGCCCCAGCATTTT. This encodes CASSPGSGEPQHF.

This clone showed up just once. The gene calls are TRBV27 and TRBJ1-1, with D unresolved. The length of the CDR3 is 14 residues. V shed 5 bases and J shed 8 bases, with 18 bases lying between them. Germline V gives CDR1 MNHEY, CDR2 SMNVEV (reference sequence). Here the CDR3 DNA reads TGTGCCAGCAGTCCGCCGTGGAGGGTGTCAGAAGCTTTCTTT. As protein: CASSPPWRVSEAFF.

The chain employs TRBV3-1 (or the pseudogene TRBV3-2) and TRBJ2-2, with D uncertain. The CDR3 runs 14 residues. CDR1 LGHDT and CDR2 YNNKEL come from the germline V gene (reference sequence). V lost 4 bases to trimming and J lost 1 base, with 7 bases between them. The CDR3 region has the DNA TGTGCCAGCAGCCCGCTAGAGAACACCGGGGAGCTGTTTTTT. It codes for CASSPLENTGELFF.

This chain joins TRBV6-2 or TRBV6-3 and TRBJ1-2; 9 bases fit TRBD1. Losses at the gene ends were 0 bases for V and 4 bases for J; bases not matched to a gene: 12. The CDR3 loop spans 18 amino acids. Per germline, CDR1 MNHEY and CDR2 SVGEGT. The CDR3 region is CASSYSTPGTGRSYGYTF. The CDR3 DNA sequence: TGTGCCAGCAGTTACTCAACCCCCGGGACAGGGAGATCCTATGGCTACACCTTC.

The chain combines TRBV11-3 with TRBJ2-4; D perhaps matches TRBD1 (8 bases). CDR3 size: 13 residues. V lost 5 bases and J lost 9, with 14 bases in between. Germline V gene data show CDR1 as SGHNT and CDR2 as YENEEA. CDR3 sequence reads: CASSSTGGGIQYF. DNA for the CDR3: TGTGCCAGCAGCAGTACAGGGGGGGGCATTCAGTACTTC.

V is TRBV29-1 and J is TRBJ1-2; tentatively, D is TRBD1 (5 bases). This CDR3 has 14 residues. Germline V gene data show CDR1 as SQVTM and CDR2 as ANQGSEA. Between the trimmed V and J ends, which lost 0 bases and 4 bases, there was a span of 12 bases. For the CDR3, the DNA is TGCAGCGTTGAAGATCTCCAGGGATTCTATGGCTACACCTTC. This codes for CSVEDLQGFYGYTF. The variable domain in full, completed from reference TRBV29-1 and TRBJ1-2, reads SAVISQKPSRDICQRGTSLTIQCQVDSQVTMMFWYRQQPGQSLTLIATANQGSEATYESGFVIDKFPISRPNLTFSTLTVSNMSPEDSSIYLCSVEDLQGFYGYTFGSGTRLTVV.

The chain couples TRBV6-6 to TRBJ1-5, with TRBD1 identical over 9 bases. Germline values: CDR1 MNHNY, CDR2 SVGAGI (reference sequence). The junction had 4 bases not matched to a gene; V was cut back by 7 bases and J by 6 bases. This CDR3 has 13 amino acids. CDR3 protein: CASMDRGSQPQHF. The CDR3 coding sequence is TGTGCCAGCATGGACAGGGGTAGTCAGCCCCAGCATTTT.

This chain uses TRBV2 with TRBJ1-6; TRBD1 is a possible D gene (5 bases). CDR1 is SNHLY and CDR2 is FYNNEI in the germline V gene. V lost 10 bases to trimming and J lost 9 bases, with 19 bases between them. The CDR3 loop spans 14 amino acids. The CDR3 DNA reads as TGTGCCACCCAAACAAGGCAGGGAGGTTCACCCCTCCACTTT. This translates into CATQTRQGGSPLHF.